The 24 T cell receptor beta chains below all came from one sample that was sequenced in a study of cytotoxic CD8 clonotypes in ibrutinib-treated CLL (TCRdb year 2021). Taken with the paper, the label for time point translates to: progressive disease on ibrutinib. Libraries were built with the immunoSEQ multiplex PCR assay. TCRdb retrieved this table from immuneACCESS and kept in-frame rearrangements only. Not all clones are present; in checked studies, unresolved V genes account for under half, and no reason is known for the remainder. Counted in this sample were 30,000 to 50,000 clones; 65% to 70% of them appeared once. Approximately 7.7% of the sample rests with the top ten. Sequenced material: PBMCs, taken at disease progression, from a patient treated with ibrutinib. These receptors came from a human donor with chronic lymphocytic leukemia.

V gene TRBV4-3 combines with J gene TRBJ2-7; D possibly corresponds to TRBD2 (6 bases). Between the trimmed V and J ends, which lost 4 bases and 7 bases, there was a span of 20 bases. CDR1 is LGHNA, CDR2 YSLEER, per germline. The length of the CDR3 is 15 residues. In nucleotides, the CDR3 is TGCGCCAGCAGCCCTCAGGGCGCCCCCGGAGGGGAGCAGTACTTC. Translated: CASSPQGAPGGEQYF.

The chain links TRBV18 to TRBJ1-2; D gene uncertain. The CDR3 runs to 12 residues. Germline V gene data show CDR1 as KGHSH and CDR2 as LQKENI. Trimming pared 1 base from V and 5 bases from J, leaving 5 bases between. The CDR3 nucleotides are TGTGCCAGCTCACCACTCCAGTATGGCTACACCTTC. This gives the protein CASSPLQYGYTF.

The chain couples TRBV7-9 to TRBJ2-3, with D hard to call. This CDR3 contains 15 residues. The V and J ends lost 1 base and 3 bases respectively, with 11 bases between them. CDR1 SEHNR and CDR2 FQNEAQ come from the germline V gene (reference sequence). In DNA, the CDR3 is TGTGCCAGCAGCTTAGATGTAGGATTTACAGATACGCAGTATTTT. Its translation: CASSLDVGFTDTQYF.

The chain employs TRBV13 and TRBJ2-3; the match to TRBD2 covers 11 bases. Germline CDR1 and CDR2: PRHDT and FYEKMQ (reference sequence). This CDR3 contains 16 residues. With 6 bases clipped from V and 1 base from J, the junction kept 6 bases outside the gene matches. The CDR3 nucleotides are TGTGCCAGCAGTTTCAAGACTAGCGGGGGCACAGATACGCAGTATTTT. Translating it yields CASSFKTSGGTDTQYF.

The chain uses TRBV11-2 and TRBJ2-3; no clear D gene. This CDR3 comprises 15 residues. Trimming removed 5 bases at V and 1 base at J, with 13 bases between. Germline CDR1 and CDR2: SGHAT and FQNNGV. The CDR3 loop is CASSLKIDGTDTQYF. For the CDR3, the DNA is TGTGCCAGCAGCCTAAAAATCGACGGCACAGATACGCAGTATTTT.

The CDR3: CASSSGPNTGELFF. CDR3 DNA: TGTGCCAGCAGCTCTGGGCCTAACACCGGGGAGCTGTTTTTT. This sequence joins TRBV7-2 and TRBJ2-2; D not resolved. The germline CDR1 and CDR2 sequences are SGHTA and FQGNSA. Trimming pared 4 bases from V and 2 bases from J, leaving 8 bases between. This CDR3 region has 14 residues.

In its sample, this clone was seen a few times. The chain's CDR3 is CATSSWGGSSNEKLFF. CDR3 DNA sequence: TGTGCCACCAGCAGTTGGGGAGGGTCCTCTAATGAAAAACTGTTTTTT. J is TRBJ1-4 and V is TRBV15; D is uncertain. Germline lookup yields CDR1 LNHNV and CDR2 YYDKDF (reference sequence). V lost 3 bases, J lost 3 bases, and 14 bases lay in between. CDR3 length equals 16 residues.

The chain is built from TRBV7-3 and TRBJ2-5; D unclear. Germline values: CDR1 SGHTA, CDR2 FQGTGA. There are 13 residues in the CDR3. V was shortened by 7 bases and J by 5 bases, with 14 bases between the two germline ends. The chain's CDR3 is CASNVRPGETQYF. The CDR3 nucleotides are TGTGCCAGCAACGTCAGGCCCGGGGAGACCCAGTACTTC.

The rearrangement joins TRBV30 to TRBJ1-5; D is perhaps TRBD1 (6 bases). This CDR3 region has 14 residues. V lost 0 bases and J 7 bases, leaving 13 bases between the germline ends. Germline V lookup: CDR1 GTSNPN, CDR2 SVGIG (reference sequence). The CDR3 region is CAWSVHTGRQPQHF. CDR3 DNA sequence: TGTGCCTGGAGTGTACACACAGGGAGGCAGCCCCAGCATTTT. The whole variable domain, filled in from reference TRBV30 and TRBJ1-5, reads SQTIHQWPATLVQPVGSPLSLECTVEGTSNPNLYWYRQAAGRGLQLLFYSVGIGQISSEVPQNLSASRPQDRQFILSSKKLLLSDSGFYLCAWSVHTGRQPQHFGDGTRLSIL.

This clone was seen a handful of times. Here the CDR3 reads CASSLGGESNQPQHF. CDR3 bases: TGTGCCAGCAGCTTGGGTGGTGAGAGCAATCAGCCCCAGCATTTT. The chain recombines TRBV7-2 with TRBJ1-5; D gene uncertain. Trimming left V 3 bases short and J 1 base short, with 10 bases between. Germline CDR1 is SGHTA and CDR2 is FQGNSA. The CDR3 extends over 15 amino acids.

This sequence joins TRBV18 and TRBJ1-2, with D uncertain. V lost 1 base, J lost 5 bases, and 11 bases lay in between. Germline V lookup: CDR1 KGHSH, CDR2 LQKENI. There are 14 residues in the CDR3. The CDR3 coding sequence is TGTGCCAGCTCACCACAGGGTTTCAGTTATGGCTACACCTTC. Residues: CASSPQGFSYGYTF. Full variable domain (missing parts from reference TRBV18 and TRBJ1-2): NAGVMQNPRHLVRRRGQEARLRCSPMKGHSHVYWYRQLPEEGLKFMVYLQKENIIDESGMPKERFSAEFPKEGPSILRIQQVVRGDSAAYFCASSPQGFSYGYTFGSGTRLTVV.

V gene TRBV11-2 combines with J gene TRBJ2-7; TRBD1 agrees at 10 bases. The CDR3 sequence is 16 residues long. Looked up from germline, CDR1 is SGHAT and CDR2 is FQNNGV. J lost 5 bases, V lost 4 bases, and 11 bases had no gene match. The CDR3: CASSSSRGTGVNEQYF. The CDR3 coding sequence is TGTGCCAGCAGCTCCTCCCGAGGGACAGGGGTCAACGAGCAGTACTTC.

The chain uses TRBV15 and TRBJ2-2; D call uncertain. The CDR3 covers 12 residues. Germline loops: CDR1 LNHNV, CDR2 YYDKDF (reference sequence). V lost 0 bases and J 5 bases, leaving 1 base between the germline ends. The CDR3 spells CATSRDTGELFF. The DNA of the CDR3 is TGTGCCACCAGCAGAGATACCGGGGAGCTGTTTTTT.

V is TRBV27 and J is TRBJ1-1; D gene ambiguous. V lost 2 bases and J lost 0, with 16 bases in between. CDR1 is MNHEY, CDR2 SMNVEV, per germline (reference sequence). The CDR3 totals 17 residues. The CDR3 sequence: CASSLVGTTLMNTEAFF. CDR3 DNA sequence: TGTGCCAGCAGTTTAGTGGGAACAACTCTCATGAACACTGAAGCTTTCTTT.

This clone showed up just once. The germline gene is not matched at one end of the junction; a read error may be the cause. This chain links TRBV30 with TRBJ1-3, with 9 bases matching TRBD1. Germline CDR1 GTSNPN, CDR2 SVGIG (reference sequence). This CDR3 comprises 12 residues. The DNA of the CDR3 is TGTGCCTGGAGCCGGACAGGGGCAGCCATGTATTTT. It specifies CAWSRTGAAMYF.

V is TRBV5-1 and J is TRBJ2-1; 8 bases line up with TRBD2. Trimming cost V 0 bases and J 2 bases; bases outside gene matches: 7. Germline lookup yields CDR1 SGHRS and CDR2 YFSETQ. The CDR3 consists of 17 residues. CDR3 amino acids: CASSLVLPGGPYNEQFF. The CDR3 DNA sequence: TGCGCCAGCAGCTTGGTTCTTCCGGGAGGGCCCTACAATGAGCAGTTCTTC.

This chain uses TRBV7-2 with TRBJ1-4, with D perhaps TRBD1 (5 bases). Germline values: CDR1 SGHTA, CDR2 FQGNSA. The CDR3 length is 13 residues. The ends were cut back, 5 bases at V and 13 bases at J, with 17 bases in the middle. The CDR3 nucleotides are TGTGCCAGCAGCCTGGCGGGGTCCGGGGGACTGTTTTTT. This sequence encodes CASSLAGSGGLFF.

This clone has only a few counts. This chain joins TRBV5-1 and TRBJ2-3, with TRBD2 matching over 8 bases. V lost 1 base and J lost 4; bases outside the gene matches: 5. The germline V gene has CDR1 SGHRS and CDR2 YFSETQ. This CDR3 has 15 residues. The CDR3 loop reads CASSLLLAGSDTQYF. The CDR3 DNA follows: TGCGCCAGCAGCTTGCTTTTAGCGGGATCAGATACGCAGTATTTT.

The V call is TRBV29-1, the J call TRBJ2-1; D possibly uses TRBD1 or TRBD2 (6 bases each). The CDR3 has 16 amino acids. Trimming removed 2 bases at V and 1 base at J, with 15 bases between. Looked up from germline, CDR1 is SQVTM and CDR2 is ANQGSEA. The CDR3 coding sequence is TGCAGCGTTGAACTAGGGGGGCGAGCGTCCTACAATGAGCAGTTCTTC. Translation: CSVELGGRASYNEQFF.

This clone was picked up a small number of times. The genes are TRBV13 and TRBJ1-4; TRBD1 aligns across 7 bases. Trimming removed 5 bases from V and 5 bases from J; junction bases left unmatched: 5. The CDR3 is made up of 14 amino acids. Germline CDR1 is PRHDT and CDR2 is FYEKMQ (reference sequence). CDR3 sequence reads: CASSQGQLNEKLFF. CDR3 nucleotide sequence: TGTGCCAGCAGCCAGGGACAGCTGAATGAAAAACTGTTTTTT.

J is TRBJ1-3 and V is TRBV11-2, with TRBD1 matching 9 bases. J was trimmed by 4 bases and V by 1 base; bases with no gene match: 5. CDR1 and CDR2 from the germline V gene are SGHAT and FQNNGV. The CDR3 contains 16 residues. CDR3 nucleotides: TGTGCCAGCAGCTTAGTGGGACAGGGATCCGGAAACACCATATATTTT. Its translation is CASSLVGQGSGNTIYF.

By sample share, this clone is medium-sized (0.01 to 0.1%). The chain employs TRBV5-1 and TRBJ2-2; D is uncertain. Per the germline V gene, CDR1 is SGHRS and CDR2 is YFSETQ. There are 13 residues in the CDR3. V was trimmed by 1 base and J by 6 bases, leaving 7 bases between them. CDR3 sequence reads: CASSLYVSGELFF. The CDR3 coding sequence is TGCGCCAGCAGCTTGTATGTCTCCGGGGAGCTGTTTTTT.

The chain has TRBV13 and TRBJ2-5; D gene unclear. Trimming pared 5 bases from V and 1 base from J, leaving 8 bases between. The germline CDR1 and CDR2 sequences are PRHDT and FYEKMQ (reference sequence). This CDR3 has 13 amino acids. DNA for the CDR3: TGTGCCAGCAGCCGCCAAGGCCAAGAGACCCAGTACTTC. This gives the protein CASSRQGQETQYF.

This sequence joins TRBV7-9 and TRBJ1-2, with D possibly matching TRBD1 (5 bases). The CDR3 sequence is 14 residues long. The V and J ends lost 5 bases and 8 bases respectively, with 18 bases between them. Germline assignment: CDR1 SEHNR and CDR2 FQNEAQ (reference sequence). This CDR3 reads CASSRGRTQEGYTF. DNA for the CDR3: TGTGCCAGCAGCCGAGGCCGAACACAGGAAGGCTACACCTTC.